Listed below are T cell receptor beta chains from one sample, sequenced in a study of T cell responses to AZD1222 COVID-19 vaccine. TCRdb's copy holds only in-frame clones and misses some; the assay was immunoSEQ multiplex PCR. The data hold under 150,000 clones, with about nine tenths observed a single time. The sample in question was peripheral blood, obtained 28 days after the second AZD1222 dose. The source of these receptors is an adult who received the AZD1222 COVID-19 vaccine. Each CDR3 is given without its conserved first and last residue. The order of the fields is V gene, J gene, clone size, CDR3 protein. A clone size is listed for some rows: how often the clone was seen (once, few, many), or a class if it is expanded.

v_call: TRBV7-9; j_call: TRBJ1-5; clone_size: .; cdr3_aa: ASSLSRNQPQH
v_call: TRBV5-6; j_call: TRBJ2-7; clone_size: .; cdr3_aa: ASSFPSPAYEQY
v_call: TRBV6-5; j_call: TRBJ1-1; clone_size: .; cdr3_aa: ASSSAGFPLDLAF
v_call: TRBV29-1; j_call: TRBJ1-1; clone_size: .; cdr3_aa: SVEPLTQGAF
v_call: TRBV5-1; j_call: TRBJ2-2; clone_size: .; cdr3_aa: ASSVLGFVPGELF
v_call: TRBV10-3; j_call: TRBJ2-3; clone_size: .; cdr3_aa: AIRPGQGGTDTQY
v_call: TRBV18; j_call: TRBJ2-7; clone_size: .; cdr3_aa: ASSPWDRRYEQY
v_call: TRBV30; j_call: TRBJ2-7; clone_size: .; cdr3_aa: AWSKTWTSGRAKVEQY
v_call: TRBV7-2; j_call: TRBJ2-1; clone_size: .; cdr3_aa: ASSSGLAGRDEQF
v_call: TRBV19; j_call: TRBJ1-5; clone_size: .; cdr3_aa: ASSMRTGGHQPQH
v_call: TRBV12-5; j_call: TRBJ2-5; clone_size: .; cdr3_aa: ASGLGTEETQY
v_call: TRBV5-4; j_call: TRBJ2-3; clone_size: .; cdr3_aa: ASSLETSRTDTQY
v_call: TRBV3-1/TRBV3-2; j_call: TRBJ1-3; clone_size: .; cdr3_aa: ASSQSAARGNTIY
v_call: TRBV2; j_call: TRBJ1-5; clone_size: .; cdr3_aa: ASSELSGGQPQH
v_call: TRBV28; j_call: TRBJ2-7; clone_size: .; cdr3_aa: ASSAQGYYEQY
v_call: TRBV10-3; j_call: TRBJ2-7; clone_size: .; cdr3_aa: AISGLSSYEQY
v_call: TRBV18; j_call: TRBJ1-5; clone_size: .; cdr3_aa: ASSPERESDQH
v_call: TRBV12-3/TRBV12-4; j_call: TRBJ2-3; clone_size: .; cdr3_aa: ASSLKGFTQY
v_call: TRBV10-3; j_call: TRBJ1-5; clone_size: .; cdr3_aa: AIRVGDHQPQH
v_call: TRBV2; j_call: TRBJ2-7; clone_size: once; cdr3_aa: ASSESGGKQY
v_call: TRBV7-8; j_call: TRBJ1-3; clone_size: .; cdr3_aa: ASSFGQVSGNTIY
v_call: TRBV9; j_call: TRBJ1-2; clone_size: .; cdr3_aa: ASSPRGRAYGYT
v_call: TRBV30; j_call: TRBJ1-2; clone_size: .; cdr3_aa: AVIRGQSNYGYT
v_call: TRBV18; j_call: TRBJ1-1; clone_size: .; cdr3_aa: ASSLLRSDRVNTEAF
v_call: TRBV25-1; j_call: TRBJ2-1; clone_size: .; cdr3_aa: ASSEPLPSASYNEQF
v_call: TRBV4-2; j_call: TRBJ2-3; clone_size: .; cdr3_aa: ASSQAQSTDTQY
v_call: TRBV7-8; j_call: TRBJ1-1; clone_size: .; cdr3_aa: ASSPTGARTEAF
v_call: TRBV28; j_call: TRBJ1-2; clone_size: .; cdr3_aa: ASSYRGYGYT
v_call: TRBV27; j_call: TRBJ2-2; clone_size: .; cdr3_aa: ASSMNTGELF
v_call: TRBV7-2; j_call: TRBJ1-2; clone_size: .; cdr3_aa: ASSLETGGGYT
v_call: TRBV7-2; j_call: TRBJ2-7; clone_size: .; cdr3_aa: ASSPRREQY
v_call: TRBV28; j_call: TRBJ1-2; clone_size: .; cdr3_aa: ASRDTGRRYGYT
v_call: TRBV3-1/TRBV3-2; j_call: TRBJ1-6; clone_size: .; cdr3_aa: ASSQAFGRQGNSPLH
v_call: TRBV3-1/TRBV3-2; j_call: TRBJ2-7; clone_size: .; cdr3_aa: ASSHRDRDYEQY
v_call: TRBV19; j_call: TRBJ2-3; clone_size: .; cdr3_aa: ASSNSGSSTDTQY
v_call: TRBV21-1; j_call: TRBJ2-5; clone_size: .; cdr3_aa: AIFTPGLAGGGGETQY
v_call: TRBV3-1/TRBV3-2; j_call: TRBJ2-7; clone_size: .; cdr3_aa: ASSQYREQY
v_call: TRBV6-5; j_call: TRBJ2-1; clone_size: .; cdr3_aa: ASSYSPGQSYNEQF
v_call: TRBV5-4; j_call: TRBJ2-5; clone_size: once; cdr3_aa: ASSLAAVRSETQY
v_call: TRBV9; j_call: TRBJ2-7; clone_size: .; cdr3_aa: ASSVGIGTYEQY
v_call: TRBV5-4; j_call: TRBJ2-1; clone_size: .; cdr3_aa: ASSLARAAYNEQF
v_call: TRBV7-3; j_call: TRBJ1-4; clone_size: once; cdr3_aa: ASSLIRGEKLF
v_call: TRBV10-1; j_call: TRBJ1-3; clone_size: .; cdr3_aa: ASSEATGDSTGNTIY
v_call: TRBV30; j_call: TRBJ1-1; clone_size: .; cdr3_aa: AWDRGQNTEAF
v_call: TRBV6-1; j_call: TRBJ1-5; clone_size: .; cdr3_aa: ASSEQGRGNQPQH
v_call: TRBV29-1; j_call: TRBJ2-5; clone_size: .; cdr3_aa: SVDGVGGREETQY
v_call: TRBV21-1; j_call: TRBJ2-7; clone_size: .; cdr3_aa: ASSILQSSYEQY
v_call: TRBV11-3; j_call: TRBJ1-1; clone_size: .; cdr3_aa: ASSLQGVDTEAF
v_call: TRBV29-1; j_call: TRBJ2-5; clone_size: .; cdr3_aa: SVSRTGGGYETQY
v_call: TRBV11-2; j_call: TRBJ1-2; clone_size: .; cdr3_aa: ASSSTRVLANYGYT
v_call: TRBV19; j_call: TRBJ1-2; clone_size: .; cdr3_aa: ASSMDGQEANYGYT
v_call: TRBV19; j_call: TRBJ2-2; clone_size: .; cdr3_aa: ASSDRPNTGELF
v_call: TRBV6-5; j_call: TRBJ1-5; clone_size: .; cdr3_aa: ASSRVGFDQPQH
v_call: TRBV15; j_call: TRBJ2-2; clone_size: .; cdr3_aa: ATSRDLTGNTGELF
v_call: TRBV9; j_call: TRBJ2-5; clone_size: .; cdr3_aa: ASSVASGGAGAETQY
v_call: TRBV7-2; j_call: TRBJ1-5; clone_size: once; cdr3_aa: ASRLGTGNQPQH
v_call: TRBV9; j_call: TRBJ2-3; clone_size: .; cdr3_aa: ASSVAIGDTQY
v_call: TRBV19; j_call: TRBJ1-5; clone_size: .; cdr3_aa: ASSTRTGNSNQPQH
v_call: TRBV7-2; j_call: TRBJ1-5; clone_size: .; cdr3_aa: ASSLVTARNQPQH